This TCR beta chain appears in the sequencing data of a study of OX40 agonist ivuxolimab in advanced cancers. Study details: Enrollees could have had prior anti-PD-1, anti-PD-L1 or anti-CTLA-4 therapy, which more than 30% had received.

Broader study findings: Low levels of normalized T-cell clonal expansion also appeared in some nonresponders.

Notes on this clone: Its antigen remains unknown.

Libraries were prepared by immunoSEQ multiplex PCR; TCRdb keeps only in-frame clonotypes and omits some of them. The data show about 68,000 clones, approximately 85% seen once. Germline values: CDR1 SQVTM, CDR2 ANQGSEA. CDR3 length: 14 amino acids. Trimming removed 0 bases from V and 4 bases from J, with 12 bases in between. The material sequenced was CD4+ or CD8+ T cells sorted from blood, taken in a trial of the OX40 agonist ivuxolimab. The rearrangement links TRBV29-1 to TRBJ1-1; unclear D gene. The clonotype originates from an adult with an advanced solid tumor such as melanoma, head and neck, liver or kidney cancer. The CDR3 reads CSVEDLGQFTEAFF. In DNA form, the CDR3 reads TGCAGCGTTGAAGATCTTGGGCAGTTCACTGAAGCTTTCTTT. Complete variable domain (other parts from reference TRBV29-1 and TRBJ1-1): SAVISQKPSRDICQRGTSLTIQCQVDSQVTMMFWYRQQPGQSLTLIATANQGSEATYESGFVIDKFPISRPNLTFSTLTVSNMSPEDSSIYLCSVEDLGQFTEAFFGQGTRLTVV.